The rows below give T cell receptor beta chains drawn from one sample of a study of T cells in tumors after PD-1 blockade. Method: immunoSEQ multiplex PCR; TCRdb's copy keeps in-frame clones and lacks some. The data hold around 50,000 clones, with under 85% observed a single time. The sample consisted of PBMCs, taken before anti-PD-1 therapy. All receptors come from a human donor with advanced basal cell or squamous cell carcinoma (not recorded which). Each CDR3 is given with its conserved first and last residue. The D gene is left open where the match is weak. Size is stated for part of the rows, as once, few or many counts, or as a class when the clone is expanded.

CDR3nt: TGTGCCAGCAGCGTGGACAGGGTGGATGGCTACACCTTC; CDR3aa: CASSVDRVDGYTF; j_gene: TRBJ1-2; abundance: once; d_gene: TRBD1; v_gene: TRBV5-4
CDR3nt: TGTGCCAGCTCACCACTCCCAGGCACTGGAAACACCATATATTTT; CDR3aa: CASSPLPGTGNTIYF; j_gene: TRBJ1-3; abundance: .; d_gene: .; v_gene: TRBV18
CDR3nt: TGTGCCAGCAGCCCGGGACTAGGGGATTACGAGCAGTACTTC; CDR3aa: CASSPGLGDYEQYF; j_gene: TRBJ2-7; abundance: .; d_gene: TRBD2; v_gene: TRBV7-6
CDR3nt: TGTGCCAGCAGCGTAGGATGGGGCCCCTACAATGAGCAGTTCTTC; CDR3aa: CASSVGWGPYNEQFF; j_gene: TRBJ2-1; abundance: few; d_gene: .; v_gene: TRBV11-3
CDR3nt: TGTGCCAGCAGCTCTCAGGGCAGGCGTGGCACCGGGGAGCTGTTTTTT; CDR3aa: CASSSQGRRGTGELFF; j_gene: TRBJ2-2; abundance: .; d_gene: .; v_gene: TRBV7-9
CDR3nt: TGTGCCAGCAGCGCCCTGACAGGGGGGGACAATGAGCAGTTCTTC; CDR3aa: CASSALTGGDNEQFF; j_gene: TRBJ2-1; abundance: .; d_gene: TRBD1; v_gene: TRBV9
CDR3nt: TGTGCCAGCAGTTACTGGGACAGGCGTGGCACTGAAGCTTTCTTT; CDR3aa: CASSYWDRRGTEAFF; j_gene: TRBJ1-1; abundance: .; d_gene: TRBD1; v_gene: TRBV6-5
CDR3nt: TGTGCCAGCAATCAGCGGGGGTCCACCGGGGAGCTGTTTTTT; CDR3aa: CASNQRGSTGELFF; j_gene: TRBJ2-2; abundance: .; d_gene: TRBD2; v_gene: TRBV6-5
CDR3nt: TGTGCCAGCAGTTCGACAGGGAGGGAGTTCTTC; CDR3aa: CASSSTGREFF; j_gene: TRBJ2-1; abundance: .; d_gene: .; v_gene: TRBV6-2/TRBV6-3
CDR3nt: TGTGCCAGCAGTTACTTCGGGTCTGATGAAAAACTGTTTTTT; CDR3aa: CASSYFGSDEKLFF; j_gene: TRBJ1-4; abundance: .; d_gene: .; v_gene: TRBV6-5
CDR3nt: TGTGCCAGCAGCCCCCGCGATGGGATGCCACCCCTCCACTTT; CDR3aa: CASSPRDGMPPLHF; j_gene: TRBJ1-6; abundance: few; d_gene: .; v_gene: TRBV7-8
CDR3nt: TGTGCCAGCAGCTTAGGGCAGGCCCCGGGATACGAGCAGTACTTC; CDR3aa: CASSLGQAPGYEQYF; j_gene: TRBJ2-7; abundance: .; d_gene: .; v_gene: TRBV7-9
CDR3nt: TGTGCCAGCAGCCAAGATATCCGGGTCCTGACTTTC; CDR3aa: CASSQDIRVLTF; j_gene: TRBJ2-6; abundance: .; d_gene: .; v_gene: TRBV3-1/TRBV3-2
CDR3nt: TGCACCATCCAGCGGGGGGTCTACAATGAGCAGTTCTTC; CDR3aa: CTIQRGVYNEQFF; j_gene: TRBJ2-1; abundance: .; d_gene: TRBD2; v_gene: TRBV29-1
CDR3nt: TGCGCCAGCAGCAAAACGACAGGGACCGGCAACACCGGGGAGCTGTTTTTT; CDR3aa: CASSKTTGTGNTGELFF; j_gene: TRBJ2-2; abundance: .; d_gene: TRBD1; v_gene: TRBV5-1
CDR3nt: TGTGCCAGCAGCCCCCGGGACGGTAGCTCCTACAATGAGCAGTTCTTC; CDR3aa: CASSPRDGSSYNEQFF; j_gene: TRBJ2-1; abundance: .; d_gene: .; v_gene: TRBV14
CDR3nt: TGTGCCAGCAGCGAGACAGGGGGCTATGAGACCCAGTACTTC; CDR3aa: CASSETGGYETQYF; j_gene: TRBJ2-5; abundance: .; d_gene: TRBD1; v_gene: TRBV9
CDR3nt: TGTGCCAGCAGCCTAACCGGGACGAGGGGTTCACCCCTCCACTTT; CDR3aa: CASSLTGTRGSPLHF; j_gene: TRBJ1-6; abundance: .; d_gene: .; v_gene: TRBV7-8